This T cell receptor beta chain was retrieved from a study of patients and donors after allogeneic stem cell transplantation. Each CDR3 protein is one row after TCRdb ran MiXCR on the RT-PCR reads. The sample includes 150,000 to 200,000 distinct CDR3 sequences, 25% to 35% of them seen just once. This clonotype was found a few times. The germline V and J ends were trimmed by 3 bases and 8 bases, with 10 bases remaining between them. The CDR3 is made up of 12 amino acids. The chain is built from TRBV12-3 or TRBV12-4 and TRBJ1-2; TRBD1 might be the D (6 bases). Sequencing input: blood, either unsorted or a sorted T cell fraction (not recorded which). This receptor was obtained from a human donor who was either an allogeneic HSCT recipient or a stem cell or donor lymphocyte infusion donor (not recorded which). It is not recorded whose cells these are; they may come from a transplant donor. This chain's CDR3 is CASSLGQRGYTF. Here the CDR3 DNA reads TGTGCCAGCAGTTTGGGACAAAGAGGCTACACCTTC.